This TCR beta chain was observed in a study of blood T cell repertoires in COVID-19. Across the study: The study drew acute and convalescent COVID-19 samples from the United States, Italy and Spain.

Here immunoSEQ multiplex PCR was the method, and the copy in TCRdb shows in-frame clones only, minus some. The profile shows fewer than 300,000 clones, approximately 90% of them singletons. Germline loops: CDR1 LNHDA, CDR2 SQIVND (reference sequence). V lost 3 bases to trimming and J lost 6 bases, with 9 bases between them. The CDR3 length is 13 residues. The chain employs TRBV19 and TRBJ2-1; D is unclear. This receptor was identified in a woman between 35 and 50 years old who had recovered from COVID-19. Sequencing used peripheral blood. The chain's CDR3 is CASSMVRGNEQFF. DNA of the CDR3: TGTGCCAGTAGTATGGTCAGAGGCAATGAGCAGTTCTTC.